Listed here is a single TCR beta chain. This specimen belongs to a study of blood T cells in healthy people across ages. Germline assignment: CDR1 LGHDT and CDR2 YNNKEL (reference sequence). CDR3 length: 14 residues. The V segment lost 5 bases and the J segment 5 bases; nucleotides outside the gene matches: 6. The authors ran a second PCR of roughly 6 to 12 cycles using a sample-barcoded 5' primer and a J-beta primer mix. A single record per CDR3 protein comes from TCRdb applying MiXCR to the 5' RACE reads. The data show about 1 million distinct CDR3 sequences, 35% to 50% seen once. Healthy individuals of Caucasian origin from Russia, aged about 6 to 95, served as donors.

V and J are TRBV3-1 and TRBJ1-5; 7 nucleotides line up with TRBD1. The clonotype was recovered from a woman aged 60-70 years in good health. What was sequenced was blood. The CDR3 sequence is CASSRGPGDQPQHF. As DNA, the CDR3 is TGTGCCAGCAGCAGGGGGCCAGGGGATCAGCCCCAGCATTTT.